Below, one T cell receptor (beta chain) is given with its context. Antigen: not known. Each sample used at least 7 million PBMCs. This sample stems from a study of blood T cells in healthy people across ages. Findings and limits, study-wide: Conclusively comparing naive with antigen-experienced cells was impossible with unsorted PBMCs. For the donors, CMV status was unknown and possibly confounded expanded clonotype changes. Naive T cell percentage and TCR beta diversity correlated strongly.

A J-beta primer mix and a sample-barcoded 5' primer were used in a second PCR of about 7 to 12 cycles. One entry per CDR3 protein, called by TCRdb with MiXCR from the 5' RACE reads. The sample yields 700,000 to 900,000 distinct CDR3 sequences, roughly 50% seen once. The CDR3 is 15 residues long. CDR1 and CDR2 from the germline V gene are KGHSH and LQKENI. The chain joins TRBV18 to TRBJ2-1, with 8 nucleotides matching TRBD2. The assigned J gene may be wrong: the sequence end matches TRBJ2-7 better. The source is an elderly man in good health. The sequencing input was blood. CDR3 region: CASSPGLAVYNEQYF. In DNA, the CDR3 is TGTGCCAGCTCACCTGGACTAGCCGTATACAATGAGCAGTACTTC.